The 3 T cell receptor beta chains listed next were all sequenced from one sample in a study of vaccination effects on CD4 cells after COVID-19. TCRdb's copy holds only in-frame clones and misses some; the assay was immunoSEQ multiplex PCR. Among 20,000 to 25,000 clones listed, approximately 70% were seen once. Sequencing was preceded by expansion of antigen-specific CD4+ T cells with viral peptide pools in the ViraFEST assay. The culture ran for roughly 10 days before CD4+ T cells were isolated. What these receptors recognize is not known. The sequences come from CD4+ T cells from PBMCs cultured with HCoV-229E spike peptides, collected before COVID-19 vaccination. These receptors were collected from a human donor who received a COVID-19 vaccine.

This sequence joins TRBV4-1 and TRBJ1-5; D call uncertain. Germline V CDR1 and CDR2: MGHRA, YSYEKL. Trimming removed 0 bases at V and 4 bases at J, with 13 bases between. This CDR3 comprises 16 residues. CDR3 amino acids: CASSQEATWSNQPQHF. DNA of the CDR3: TGCGCCAGCAGCCAAGAAGCAACCTGGTCAAATCAGCCCCAGCATTTT.

The V call is TRBV29-1, the J call TRBJ2-2; D is perhaps TRBD2 (5 bases). Per the germline V gene, CDR1 is SQVTM and CDR2 is ANQGSEA. CDR3 length: 14 amino acids. Trimming took 7 bases from V and 2 from J, leaving 14 bases between them. The CDR3 nucleotides are TGCAGCGCCGACTATAAGGTTAACACCGGGGAGCTGTTTTTT. Protein: CSADYKVNTGELFF.

The V call is TRBV19, the J call TRBJ1-4; tentatively, D is TRBD1 (6 bases). The CDR3 spans 15 residues. Germline-derived CDR1 and CDR2 are LNHDA and SQIVND (reference sequence). The V end was cut by 6 bases, the J end by 4 bases, with 15 bases between. This CDR3 is CASRMDRAINEKLFF. CDR3 in DNA: TGTGCCAGTAGGATGGACAGAGCAATTAATGAAAAACTGTTTTTT. The full variable domain, with the rest looked up from reference TRBV19 and TRBJ1-4, is DGGITQSPKYLFRKEGQNVTLSCEQNLNHDAMYWYRQDPGQGLRLIYYSQIVNDFQKGDIAEGYSVSREKKESFPLTVTSAQKNPTAFYLCASRMDRAINEKLFFGSGTQLSVL.